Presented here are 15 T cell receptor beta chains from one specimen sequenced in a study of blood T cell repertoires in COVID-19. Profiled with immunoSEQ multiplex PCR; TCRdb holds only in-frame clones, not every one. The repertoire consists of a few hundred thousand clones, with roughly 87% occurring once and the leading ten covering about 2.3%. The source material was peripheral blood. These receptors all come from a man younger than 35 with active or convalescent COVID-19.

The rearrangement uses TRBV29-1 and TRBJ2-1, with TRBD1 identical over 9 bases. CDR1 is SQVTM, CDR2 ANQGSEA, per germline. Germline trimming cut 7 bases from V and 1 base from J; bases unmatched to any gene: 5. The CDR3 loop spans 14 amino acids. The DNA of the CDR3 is TGCAGCGGGACCGGGACAGGGTCCTACAATGAGCAGTTCTTC. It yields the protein CSGTGTGSYNEQFF.

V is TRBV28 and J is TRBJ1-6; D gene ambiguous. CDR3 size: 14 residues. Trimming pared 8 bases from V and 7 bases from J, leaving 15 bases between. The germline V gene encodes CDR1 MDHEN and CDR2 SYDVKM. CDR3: CASCIGRGNSPLHF. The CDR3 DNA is TGTGCCAGCTGTATAGGACGGGGAAATTCACCCCTCCACTTT.

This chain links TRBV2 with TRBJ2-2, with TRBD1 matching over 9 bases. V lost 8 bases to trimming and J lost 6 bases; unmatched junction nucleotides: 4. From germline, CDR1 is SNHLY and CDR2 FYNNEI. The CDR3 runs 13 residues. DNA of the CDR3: TGTGCCAGCGCTGGACAGGGGCCCGGGGAGCTGTTTTTT. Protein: CASAGQGPGELFF.

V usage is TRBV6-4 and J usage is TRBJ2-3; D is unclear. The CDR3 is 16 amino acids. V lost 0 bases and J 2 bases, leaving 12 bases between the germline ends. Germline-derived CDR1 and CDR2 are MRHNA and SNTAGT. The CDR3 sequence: CASSDSMNKITDTQYF. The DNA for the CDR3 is TGTGCCAGCAGTGACTCTATGAACAAAATCACAGATACGCAGTATTTT.

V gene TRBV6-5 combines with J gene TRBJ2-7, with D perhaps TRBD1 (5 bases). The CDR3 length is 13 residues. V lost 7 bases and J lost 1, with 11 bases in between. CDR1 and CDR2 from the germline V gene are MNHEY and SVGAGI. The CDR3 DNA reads TGTGCCAGCACAACAACAGGTTCCTACGAGCAGTACTTC. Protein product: CASTTTGSYEQYF.

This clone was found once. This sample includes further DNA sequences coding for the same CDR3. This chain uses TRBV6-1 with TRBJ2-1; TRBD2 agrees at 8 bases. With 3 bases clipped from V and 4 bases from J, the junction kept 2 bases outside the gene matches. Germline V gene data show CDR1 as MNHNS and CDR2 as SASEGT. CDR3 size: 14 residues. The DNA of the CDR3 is TGTGCCAGCAGTGAGGTAGCGGGGTACAATGAGCAGTTCTTC. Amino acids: CASSEVAGYNEQFF.

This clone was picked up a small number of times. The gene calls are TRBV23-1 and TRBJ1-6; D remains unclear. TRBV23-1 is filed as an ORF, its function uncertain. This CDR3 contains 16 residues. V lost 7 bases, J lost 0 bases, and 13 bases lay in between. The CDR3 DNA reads TGCGCCAGCATCCGATCACGGAGCTCCTATAATTCACCCCTCCACTTT. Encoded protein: CASIRSRSSYNSPLHF.

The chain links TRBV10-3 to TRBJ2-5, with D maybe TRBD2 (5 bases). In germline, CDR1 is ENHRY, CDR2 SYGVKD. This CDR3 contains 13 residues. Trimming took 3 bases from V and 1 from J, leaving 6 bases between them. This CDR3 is CAISEAVQETQYF. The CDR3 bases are TGTGCCATCAGTGAAGCGGTCCAAGAGACCCAGTACTTC.

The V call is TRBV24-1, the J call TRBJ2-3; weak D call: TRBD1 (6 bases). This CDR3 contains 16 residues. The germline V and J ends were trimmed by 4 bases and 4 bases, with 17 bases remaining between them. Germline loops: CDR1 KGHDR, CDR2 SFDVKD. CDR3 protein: CATSDNRGSAADTQYF. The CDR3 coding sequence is TGTGCCACCAGTGACAATAGGGGGTCAGCGGCAGATACGCAGTATTTT.

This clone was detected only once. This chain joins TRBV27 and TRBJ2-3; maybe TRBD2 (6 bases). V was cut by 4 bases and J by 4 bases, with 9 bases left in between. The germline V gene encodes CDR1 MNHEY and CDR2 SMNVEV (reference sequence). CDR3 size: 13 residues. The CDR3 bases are TGTGCCAGCAGTTGGGCGGGGCCAGATACGCAGTATTTT. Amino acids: CASSWAGPDTQYF.

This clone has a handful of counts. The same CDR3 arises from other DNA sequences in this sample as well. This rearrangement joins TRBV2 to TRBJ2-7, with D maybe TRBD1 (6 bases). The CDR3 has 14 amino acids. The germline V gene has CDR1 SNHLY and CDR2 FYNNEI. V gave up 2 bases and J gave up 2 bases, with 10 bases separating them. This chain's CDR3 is CASSEQGTPYEQYF. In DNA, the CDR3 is TGTGCCAGCAGTGAACAGGGGACCCCCTACGAGCAGTACTTC.

The chain's CDR3 is CASSRDRNTIYF. In DNA form, the CDR3 reads TGTGCCAGCAGCCGAGACAGAAACACCATATATTTT. The gene calls are TRBV5-4 and TRBJ1-3; D not resolved. The germline V gene encodes CDR1 SGHNT and CDR2 YYREEE (reference sequence). V lost 4 bases to trimming and J lost 5 bases, with 7 bases between them. CDR3 length: 12 residues.

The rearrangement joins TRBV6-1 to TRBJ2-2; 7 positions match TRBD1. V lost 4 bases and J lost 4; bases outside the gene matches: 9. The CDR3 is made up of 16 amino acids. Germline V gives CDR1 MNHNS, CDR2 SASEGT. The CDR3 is CASSVGVEGATGELFF. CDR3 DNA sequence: TGTGCCAGCAGTGTGGGGGTCGAGGGGGCCACCGGGGAGCTGTTTTTT.

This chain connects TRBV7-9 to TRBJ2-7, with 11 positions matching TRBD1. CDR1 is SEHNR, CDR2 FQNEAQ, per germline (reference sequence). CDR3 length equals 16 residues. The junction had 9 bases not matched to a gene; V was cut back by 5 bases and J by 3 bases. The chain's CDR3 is CASSPPKGQGVYEQYF. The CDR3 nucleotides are TGTGCCAGCAGCCCCCCCAAGGGACAGGGGGTCTACGAGCAGTACTTC.

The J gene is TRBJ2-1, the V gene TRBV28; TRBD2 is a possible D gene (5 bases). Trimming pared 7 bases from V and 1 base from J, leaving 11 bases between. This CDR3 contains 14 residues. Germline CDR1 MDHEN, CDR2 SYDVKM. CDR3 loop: CASKKKRSYNEQFF. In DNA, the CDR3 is TGTGCCAGCAAGAAAAAGCGGTCCTACAATGAGCAGTTCTTC.